This T cell receptor beta chain was profiled in a study of blood T cells in healthy people across ages. Study context: Using template switching, researchers captured about one barcoded beta molecule for each two T cells. General observations from the study: Naive CD4+ cell counts and diversity both ran higher in long-lived than in aged donors. TCR beta diversity per million T cells fell roughly linearly with age.

The second PCR ran about 6 to 12 cycles with a sample-barcoded 5' primer and J-beta primers. TCRdb fed the 5' RACE reads into MiXCR, producing one record per CDR3 protein. The profile shows some 710,000 distinct CDR3 sequences, 46% of them singletons. Germline V gene lookup returns CDR1 DFQATT and CDR2 SNEGSKA (reference sequence). With 1 base removed from V and 1 base from J, the gap between germline ends came to 13 bases. The CDR3 is 15 amino acids. Total RNA was extracted at no less than 6 micrograms per sample. This clonotype was detected once. The antigen is not known. This TCR was recovered from an elderly man in good health. The chain employs TRBV20-1 and TRBJ1-1, with D unclear. Sequenced input: blood. CDR3: CSARVPASQNTEAFF. DNA for the CDR3: TGCAGTGCTAGAGTGCCGGCCTCCCAGAACACTGAAGCTTTCTTT.